These T cell receptor beta chains were read from a single sample in a study of T cells in Graves' hyperthyroidism and ophthalmopathy. In TCRdb, the multiplex PCR reads were re-called with MiXCR into one record per CDR3 protein. The sample consists of approximately 420,000 distinct CDR3 sequences, roughly an eighth of them appearing once. Sequencing was performed on blood. Every receptor here comes from a woman aged 18-29 years with Graves' hyperthyroidism. The CDR3 runs from the conserved cysteine through the conserved F or W. A D gene is named only where the DNA matches it firmly. Rows may omit the clone size; those that give it use once, few, many or a size class.

many TRBJ2-1 - TRBV3-1 TGTGCCAGCAACCTTGGTGGGTCCGGGAGGCAGTTCTTC CASNLGGSGRQFF
- TRBJ1-4 - TRBV7-3 TGTGCCAGCAGCGCAGGGGCGATTAATGAAAAACTGTTTTTT CASSAGAINEKLFF
- TRBJ2-2 - TRBV4-1 TGCGCCAGCAGCCAAGTACGGGGCGGGGAGCTGTTTTTT CASSQVRGGELFF
- TRBJ1-2 - TRBV27 TGTGCCAGCAGTCCCCAGTTCATCGGAAACTATGGCTACACCTTC CASSPQFIGNYGYTF
many TRBJ1-6 - TRBV11-2 TGTGCCAGCAGCCCTGACGTACTCAATAATTCACCCCTCCACTTT CASSPDVLNNSPLHF
many TRBJ1-2 - TRBV30 TGTGCCTGGAGTGGGTTTTTTGAGACAGCTAACTATGGCTACACCTTC CAWSGFFETANYGYTF
many TRBJ2-7 - TRBV28 TGTGCCAGCAATAAGGGGATTATGTACGAGCAGTACTTC CASNKGIMYEQYF
many TRBJ2-1 - TRBV6-6 TGTGCCAGCAGTTACCTGGCGGTGGCTTACAATGAGCAGTTCTTC CASSYLAVAYNEQFF
few TRBJ1-1 - TRBV4-1 TGCGCCAGCAGCCGGACATGGCAGGGGTTCACTGAAGCTTTCTTT CASSRTWQGFTEAFF
many TRBJ1-2 - TRBV28 TGTGCCAGCAGTTTCTTGAAAACCTATGGCTACACCTTC CASSFLKTYGYTF
- TRBJ1-5 TRBD1 TRBV5-1 TGCGCCAGCAGCTCCCTGGGGACAGGGAAACTTAGCAATCAGCCCCAGCATTTT CASSSLGTGKLSNQPQHF
many TRBJ2-7 - TRBV6-1 TGTGCCAGCAGGGTGGGCCCTTACGAGCAGTACTTC CASRVGPYEQYF
- TRBJ2-1 - TRBV27 TGTGCCAGCAGTTCAATGGGGGTATTGGGCAATGAGCAGTTCTTC CASSSMGVLGNEQFF
- TRBJ1-1 TRBD1 TRBV9 TGTGCCAGCAGCGTAGGGGGACAGGGGGCTGGAGGGACTGAAGCTTTCTTT CASSVGGQGAGGTEAFF
- TRBJ1-6 - TRBV25-1 TGTGCCAGCAGTGAAGCAGGGGTGCCCTCCCTCCACTTT CASSEAGVPSLHF
- TRBJ2-2 - TRBV18 TGTGCCAGCTCACCAGAAGGGGTAGCCGCCGGGGAGCTGTCTTTT CASSPEGVAAGELSF
few TRBJ2-7 - TRBV14 TGTGCCAGCAGCCAAGCTATAGGGACCTACGAGCAGTACTTC CASSQAIGTYEQYF
many TRBJ2-7 TRBD2 TRBV20-1 TGCAGTGCTAGAGATCCTTGGCTAGCGGGGACTACCTACGAGCAGTACTTC CSARDPWLAGTTYEQYF
many TRBJ1-5 - TRBV10-3 TGTGCCATCAGCCCCCGGGGCGACAATCAGCCCCAGCATTTT CAISPRGDNQPQHF
few TRBJ2-3 - TRBV18 TGTGCCAGCTCAACACGCGAAACGGGACGGTTTATGCCCGATACGCAGTATTTT CASSTRETGRFMPDTQYF
many TRBJ1-1 - TRBV9 TGTGCCAGCAGCGCGGGTCCAGAGAACACTGAAGCTTTCTTT CASSAGPENTEAFF
few TRBJ1-3 TRBD1 TRBV6-1 TGTGCCAGCAGTTTCCGACAGGGGGCTGGAAACACCATATATTTT CASSFRQGAGNTIYF
- TRBJ2-2 - TRBV27 TGTGCCAGCAAGGGAACCGGGGAGCTGTTTTTT CASKGTGELFF
- TRBJ2-1 TRBD1 TRBV18 TGTGCCAGCTCATCACTGACAGGGGGCGGTGAGCAGTTCTTC CASSSLTGGGEQFF
few TRBJ2-7 - TRBV20-1 TGCAGTGCTAGAGATTTCGTGACTAGCAGGAGGGGGGGTTTATACGAGCAGTACTTC CSARDFVTSRRGGLYEQYF
many TRBJ2-5 TRBD2 TRBV12-3/TRBV12-4 TGTGCCAGCAGTTTTAGTCTAGCGGGAGAGACCCAGTACTTC CASSFSLAGETQYF
many TRBJ2-7 - TRBV2 TGTGCCAGCAGTGTTCTCTTTGGGTCGTACGAGCAGTACTTC CASSVLFGSYEQYF
few TRBJ2-5 - TRBV28 TGTGCCAGCAGCGGTTCGACTACGAAGACCCAGTACTTC CASSGSTTKTQYF
- TRBJ1-6 - TRBV20-1 TGCAGTGCTAGAGAAGGGACCTTGAACGCAAATTCACCCCTCCACTTT CSAREGTLNANSPLHF
- TRBJ2-2 - TRBV20-1 TGCAGTGCTAGCCAGGGTGGCACCGGGGAGCTGTTTTTT CSASQGGTGELFF
many TRBJ2-5 - TRBV3-1 TGTGCCAGCAGCCAAGATGGAAAGACCCAGTACTTC CASSQDGKTQYF